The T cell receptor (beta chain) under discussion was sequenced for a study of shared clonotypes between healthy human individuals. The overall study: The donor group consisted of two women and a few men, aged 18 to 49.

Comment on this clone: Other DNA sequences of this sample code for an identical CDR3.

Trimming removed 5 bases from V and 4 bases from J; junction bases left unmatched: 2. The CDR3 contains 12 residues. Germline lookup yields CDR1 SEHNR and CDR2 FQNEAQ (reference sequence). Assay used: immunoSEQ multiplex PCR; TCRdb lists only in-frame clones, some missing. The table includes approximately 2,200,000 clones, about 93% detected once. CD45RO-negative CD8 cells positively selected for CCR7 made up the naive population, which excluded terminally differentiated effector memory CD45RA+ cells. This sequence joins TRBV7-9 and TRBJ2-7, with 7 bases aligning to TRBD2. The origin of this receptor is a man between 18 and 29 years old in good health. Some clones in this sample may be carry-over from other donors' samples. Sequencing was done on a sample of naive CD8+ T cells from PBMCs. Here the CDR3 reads CASSPGRYEQYF. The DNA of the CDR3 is TGTGCCAGCAGCCCCGGGAGGTACGAGCAGTACTTC.